Following are 9 T cell receptor beta chains from one sample sequenced in a study of shared clonotypes between healthy human individuals. The repertoire was sequenced with immunoSEQ multiplex PCR; TCRdb's copy has only in-frame clones and lacks some. The table lists approximately 1,000,000 clones, 77% of them singletons. Sequencing input: memory CD4+ T cells from PBMCs. Subset given: CD45RA-negative fraction. These receptors came from a man aged 18 to 29 in good health. Some clones in this sample may be carry-over from other donors' samples.

This chain links TRBV2 with TRBJ2-1; 10 nucleotides agree with TRBD2. With V trimmed by 3 bases and J by 7 bases, 6 bases remained unmatched. Germline V lookup: CDR1 SNHLY, CDR2 FYNNEI. The CDR3 runs 15 residues. The CDR3 here is CASSDWLAGVNEQFF. The CDR3 coding sequence is TGTGCCAGCAGTGATTGGCTAGCGGGAGTAAATGAGCAGTTCTTC.

This clone was observed a single time. This chain uses TRBV29-1 with TRBJ2-1; a weak D match, TRBD1 (6 bases). Trimming removed 6 bases at V and 1 base at J, with 13 bases between. CDR3 length: 14 amino acids. CDR1 and CDR2 (germline): SQVTM, ANQGSEA. The CDR3 DNA follows: TGCAGCGTCCACCGGACAGCTTCCTACAATGAGCAGTTCTTC. Translating it yields CSVHRTASYNEQFF.

This clone was observed many times. This rearrangement joins TRBV28 to TRBJ2-7, with a possible D match to TRBD1 (6 bases). V lost 3 bases and J 6 bases, leaving 15 bases between the germline ends. The CDR3 covers 14 residues. CDR1 MDHEN and CDR2 SYDVKM come from the germline V gene. DNA for the CDR3: TGTGCCAGCAGTTTCTCGCAGGGGCCTAGCGAGCAGTACTTC. It codes for CASSFSQGPSEQYF.

The rearrangement uses TRBV29-1 and TRBJ1-2; TRBD1 matches 9 bases. V was clipped by 5 bases and J by 4 bases; unmatched bases: 5. Germline values: CDR1 SQVTM, CDR2 ANQGSEA. The length of the CDR3 is 13 residues. The CDR3 region has the DNA TGCAGCGTTCCGGACAGGGGAGGCTATGGCTACACCTTC. Its protein is CSVPDRGGYGYTF.

This chain links TRBV7-3 with TRBJ1-1; D gene uncertain. The CDR3 covers 14 residues. The V and J ends lost 1 base and 1 base respectively, with 7 bases between them. Germline CDR1 and CDR2: SGHTA and FQGTGA. The CDR3 coding sequence is TGTGCCAGCAGCTTAAACAGCCAGAACACTGAAGCTTTCTTT. Translation gives CASSLNSQNTEAFF.

The chain is built from TRBV5-6 and TRBJ2-1; 7 bases fit TRBD2. The CDR3 is 15 residues long. V trimming: 2 bases; J trimming: 4 bases; junction bases outside the gene matches: 6. Per germline, CDR1 SGHDT and CDR2 YYEEEE. CDR3 amino acids: CASSFGTNPYNEQFF. In DNA form, the CDR3 reads TGTGCCAGCAGCTTCGGGACTAATCCTTACAATGAGCAGTTCTTC.

Concerning this clone itself: At the DNA level, this CDR3 is encoded by other sequences in the same sample as well. The chain joins TRBV30 to TRBJ2-3; no reliable D call. Germline loops: CDR1 GTSNPN, CDR2 SVGIG (reference sequence). V was trimmed by 5 bases and J by 5 bases, leaving 11 bases between them. There are 12 residues in the CDR3. The CDR3 reads CAWGPIGDTQYF. In DNA, the CDR3 is TGTGCCTGGGGTCCTATTGGAGATACGCAGTATTTT.

The chain couples TRBV11-2 to TRBJ2-7, with 10 bases that match TRBD1. Germline CDR1 SGHAT, CDR2 FQNNGV. V lost 8 bases to trimming and J lost 13 bases; unmatched junction nucleotides: 11. The CDR3 runs to 12 residues. The DNA for the CDR3 is TGTGCCAGCGTCCGGGACAGGGGAAAGGTCTACTTC. It translates to CASVRDRGKVYF.

This clone has only one observation. The chain combines TRBV4-1 with TRBJ2-5; 14 nucleotides line up with TRBD2. The CDR3 has 17 amino acids. J was trimmed by 6 bases and V by 4 bases; bases with no gene match: 10. Germline CDR1 reads MGHRA; CDR2 reads YSYEKL. The CDR3 DNA reads TGCGCCAGCAGCCCACCCTCCGGGACTAGCGGGAGAAAGACCCAGTACTTC. Translated: CASSPPSGTSGRKTQYF.